Following are 11 T cell receptor beta chains from one sample sequenced in a study of T cells in Graves' hyperthyroidism and ophthalmopathy. Amplification of TCR beta CDR3 regions used RNA as the template. TCR CDR3 underwent first-round RT-PCR with the HTBI primer set. TCRdb processed the multiplex PCR reads anew with MiXCR; each CDR3 protein has one entry. The top ten clones hold about 6.2% of a sample with 35,000 to 45,000 distinct CDR3 sequences, around 48% of them seen once. The sample taken for sequencing was blood. These TCRs come from a woman aged 45-59 years with Graves' hyperthyroidism that later progressed to Graves' ophthalmopathy.

The chain joins TRBV12-3 or TRBV12-4 to TRBJ2-3, with D perhaps given as TRBD1 or TRBD2 (5 bases each). This CDR3 is built from 12 residues. V dropped 4 bases and J dropped 15 bases, with 17 bases sitting between them. This chain's CDR3 is CASSSGTLQLYF. CDR3 bases: TGTGCCAGCAGTTCCGGGACCTTGCAATTATATTTT.

This clonotype is labeled as medium-sized (0.01 to 0.1%). The chain uses TRBV29-1 and TRBJ1-2, with a weak D call TRBD1 (5 bases). CDR3 length equals 16 residues. Germline CDR1 reads SQVTM; CDR2 reads ANQGSEA. V lost 0 bases and J lost 3, with 17 bases in between. The CDR3 region has the DNA TGCAGCGTTGAAGATGGGAAGGGACGACGTGACTATGGCTACACCTTC. It codes for CSVEDGKGRRDYGYTF.

This clonotype was found many times. This rearrangement joins TRBV6-2 or TRBV6-3 to TRBJ2-1; TRBD2 agrees at 7 bases. After removal of 2 bases from V and 8 bases from J, the junction contained 9 bases not matched to a gene. CDR3 size: 15 residues. In germline, CDR1 is MNHEY, CDR2 SVGEGT. CDR3 nucleotide sequence: TGTGCCAGCAGTTACGGCGCGGGAGCTACGCATGAGCAGTTCTTC. Translation: CASSYGAGATHEQFF.

A few counts support this clonotype. The chain carries TRBV20-1 and TRBJ1-6; D is undetermined. Looked up from germline, CDR1 is DFQATT and CDR2 is SNEGSKA (reference sequence). The CDR3 covers 14 residues. With 1 base removed from V and 7 bases from J, the gap between germline ends came to 11 bases. CDR3 region: CSARGLTANSPLHF. For the CDR3, the DNA is TGCAGTGCTAGAGGTTTAACAGCCAATTCACCCCTCCACTTT.

This clonotype was detected a few times. The chain uses TRBV7-9 and TRBJ2-7; 10 nucleotides align to TRBD2. CDR1 SEHNR and CDR2 FQNEAQ come from the germline V gene (reference sequence). CDR3 length: 13 residues. Trimming cost V 7 bases and J 6 bases; bases outside gene matches: 6. The CDR3 coding sequence is TGTGCCAGCACCGGGACTAGCGCGTTCGAGCAGTACTTC. This codes for CASTGTSAFEQYF.

This clonotype was detected many times. The V call is TRBV27, the J call TRBJ1-2; D may be TRBD1 (6 bases). CDR1 and CDR2 (germline): MNHEY, SMNVEV (reference sequence). There are 14 residues in the CDR3. V lost 3 bases and J 4 bases, leaving 12 bases between the germline ends. Written as DNA, the CDR3 is TGTGCCAGCAGTTTCTCAGGGGCAGGCTATGGCTACACCTTC. It codes for CASSFSGAGYGYTF.

This clonotype was seen a single time. The chain employs TRBV9 and TRBJ2-2; TRBD1 might be the D (6 bases). There are 12 residues in the CDR3. Per germline, CDR1 SGDLS and CDR2 YYNGEE. Trimming left V 4 bases short and J 14 bases short, with 15 bases between. CDR3 in amino acids: CASSSQTGELFF. CDR3 sequence (DNA): TGTGCCAGCAGCTCACAGACAGGAGAACTGTTTTTT. Supplemented by reference TRBV9 and TRBJ2-2, the full variable domain reads DSGVTQTPKHLITATGQRVTLRCSPRSGDLSVYWYQQSLDQGLQFLIQYYNGEERAKGNILERFSAQQFPDLHSELNLSSLELGDSALYFCASSSQTGELFFGEGSRLTVL.

Many counts were recorded for this clonotype. The chain combines TRBV5-1 with TRBJ2-1, with D perhaps TRBD1 (5 bases). Trimming removed 0 bases from V and 4 bases from J, with 5 bases in between. Germline V gene lookup returns CDR1 SGHRS and CDR2 YFSETQ. The CDR3 contains 13 residues. Written as DNA, the CDR3 is TGCGCCAGCAGCTTGGACAGGTACAATGAGCAGTTCTTC. Residues: CASSLDRYNEQFF.

This clonotype was counted a few times. The chain uses TRBV7-3 and TRBJ1-6; D gene ambiguous. Trimming took off 9 bases at V and 7 bases at J, with 16 bases between the two ends. CDR1 and CDR2 from the germline V gene are SGHTA and FQGTGA. The CDR3 sequence is 14 residues long. CDR3 amino acids: CASSLSGRNSPLHF. The CDR3 DNA is TGTGCCAGTAGCCTCTCCGGAAGGAATTCACCCCTCCACTTT.

This clonotype was found many times. The genes are TRBV6-5 and TRBJ1-3, with no clear D. The germline V gene has CDR1 MNHEY and CDR2 SVGAGI. The ends were cut back, 0 bases at V and 2 bases at J, with 8 bases in the middle. The CDR3 contains 15 residues. The DNA for the CDR3 is TGTGCCAGCAGTTACTCGTTGGTGGCTGGAAACACCATATATTTT. This encodes CASSYSLVAGNTIYF.

The CDR3 region has the DNA TGTGCCAGCAGCGGGACTAGCGGGGTTAACACAGATACGCAGTATTTT. Translation: CASSGTSGVNTDTQYF. This sequence joins TRBV9 and TRBJ2-3, with 12 bases aligning to TRBD2. The CDR3 has 16 amino acids. CDR1 and CDR2 from the germline V gene are SGDLS and YYNGEE. With 3 bases clipped from V and 2 bases from J, the junction kept 4 bases outside the gene matches.